This TCR beta chain was recorded in a study of CD8+ T cells in alopecia areata. As the sequencing template, cDNA was produced by extracting RNA and reverse transcribing it. Some clones are missing from TCRdb's copy, which holds only in-frame ones; the method was immunoSEQ multiplex PCR. Among 200,000 or so clones listed, more than 45% were seen once. In this sample, this clone turned up a few times. Its cognate antigen is unknown. Overall study results and limits: Researchers say the link of baseline CD8+ expansion to response remains uncertain, with one nonresponder.

Treatment meaning: oral pan-JAK inhibitor, 5-10 mg twice daily. The sequence came from a human donor with alopecia areata. Sequencing was performed on CD4+ T cells sorted from blood, taken at week 24, from a patient treated with tofacitinib.

The CDR3 protein is CSVDSNAPSANEQFF. DNA of the CDR3: TGCAGCGTCGACAGCAACGCCCCGAGCGCCAATGAGCAGTTCTTC. V gene TRBV29-1 combines with J gene TRBJ2-1; TRBD1 is a possible D gene (5 bases). This CDR3 is built from 15 residues. V was trimmed by 6 bases and J by 6 bases, leaving 21 bases between them. Germline loops: CDR1 SQVTM, CDR2 ANQGSEA.